The 24 T cell receptor beta chains reported below all come from one sample, sequenced in a study of T cells in Graves' hyperthyroidism and ophthalmopathy. TCR beta CDR3 regions were amplified from RNA transcripts. First-round RT-PCR of the TCR CDR3 relied on the HTBI primer set. TCRdb ran MiXCR on the multiplex PCR reads and lists one entry per CDR3 protein. The profile covers 600,000 to 900,000 distinct CDR3 sequences, with around 15% appearing a single time and around 8.1% taken by the ten largest. Sequencing used blood. All receptors come from a man younger than 35 with Graves' hyperthyroidism.

Only a few counts were recorded for this clonotype. The J gene is TRBJ1-6, the V gene TRBV6-5; no reliable D call. Between the trimmed V and J ends, which lost 2 bases and 7 bases, there was a span of 3 bases. The length of the CDR3 is 12 residues. Germline V CDR1 and CDR2: MNHEY, SVGAGI. CDR3 residues: CASSYTNSPLHF. The DNA for the CDR3 is TGTGCCAGCAGTTACACAAATTCACCCCTCCACTTT.

This clonotype came up many times. This chain connects TRBV28 to TRBJ2-1; no firm D call. Germline V gene sequence: CDR1 MDHEN, CDR2 SYDVKM. The CDR3 is 17 amino acids. Trimming took 2 bases from V and 0 from J, leaving 14 bases between them. CDR3 sequence (DNA): TGTGCCAGCAGTTTAACTTCTCTGAGGAGCTCCTACAATGAGCAGTTCTTC. This sequence encodes CASSLTSLRSSYNEQFF.

This clonotype was observed at least ten times. The chain links TRBV28 to TRBJ1-1; tentative D call: TRBD1 (6 bases). V lost 7 bases and J 0 bases, leaving 15 bases between the germline ends. CDR3 length: 15 residues. In germline, CDR1 is MDHEN, CDR2 SYDVKM. CDR3 in DNA: TGTGCCAGCACCCGAGGGGGGACCTTGAACACTGAAGCTTTCTTT. The encoded protein is CASTRGGTLNTEAFF.

The table lists this clonotype with many counts. The rearrangement uses TRBV12-3 or TRBV12-4 and TRBJ1-2, with D possibly being TRBD1 (5 bases). The V end lost 1 base, the J end lost 4 bases, and 10 bases lay between the germline ends. CDR3 length: 14 residues. CDR3 region: CASSLDRRGYGYTF. CDR3 nucleotide sequence: TGTGCCAGCAGTTTAGACAGGAGAGGCTATGGCTACACCTTC.

As to this clonotype: This may arise from a read error, as a much more abundant clone is one base away. The chain recombines TRBV7-2 with TRBJ2-1; 9 nucleotides agree with TRBD2. Losses at the gene ends were 5 bases for V and 5 bases for J; bases not matched to a gene: 13. The germline V gene has CDR1 SGHTA and CDR2 FQGNSA. This CDR3 comprises 17 residues. The CDR3 protein is CASSETGGGRADNEQFF. DNA of the CDR3: TGTGCCAGCAGCGAGACCGGAGGCGGGAGGGCCGACAATGAGCAGTTCTTC.

This rearrangement joins TRBV19 to TRBJ2-7; 9 nucleotides match TRBD1. This CDR3 has 15 residues. After removal of 6 bases from V and 4 bases from J, the junction contained 10 bases not matched to a gene. The germline CDR1 and CDR2 sequences are LNHDA and SQIVND (reference sequence). The DNA for the CDR3 is TGTGCCAGTAGCGGTCCGGGACAGGGAATTTACGAGCAGTACTTC. Translating gives CASSGPGQGIYEQYF.

This clonotype came up once. A much larger clone differs from this one at a single base, so this may be a read error. Because it lacks the conserved phenylalanine or tryptophan at the end, this CDR3 is likely a read error. Here the CDR3 reads CAISEGPYGYTL. For the CDR3, the DNA is TGTGCCATCAGTGAGGGTCCGTATGGCTACACCCTC. The chain joins TRBV10-3 to TRBJ1-2; D not certain. The V end was cut by 2 bases, the J end by 5 bases, with 6 bases between. This CDR3 region has 12 residues. CDR1 and CDR2 (germline): ENHRY, SYGVKD.

This clonotype was picked up many times. The chain couples TRBV30 to TRBJ2-7, with 7 bases identical to TRBD1. This CDR3 region has 15 residues. The trim removed 3 bases at V and 1 base at J, leaving 9 bases unmatched. Germline values: CDR1 GTSNPN, CDR2 SVGIG (reference sequence). The CDR3 loop reads CAWSLRTGMSYEQYF. The CDR3 nucleotides are TGTGCCTGGAGCTTAAGGACAGGAATGTCCTACGAGCAGTACTTC.

With respect to this clonotype: One end of the junction does not line up with germline, which may come from a read error. This chain links TRBV5-6 with TRBJ1-2, with 7 bases identical to TRBD1. Looked up from germline, CDR1 is SGHDT and CDR2 is YYEEEE. The CDR3 is made up of 13 amino acids. The chain's CDR3 is CVSSYRGNYGYTF. CDR3 bases: TGTGTCAGCAGCTACAGGGGCAACTATGGCTACACCTTC.

CDR3 sequence reads: CASSLDAGRSTDTQYF. The CDR3 coding sequence is TGCGCCAGCAGCTTGGATGCCGGGAGAAGCACAGATACGCAGTATTTT. The chain combines TRBV5-1 with TRBJ2-3, with a weak D call TRBD2 (6 bases). V gave up 0 bases and J gave up 0 bases, with 11 bases separating them. This CDR3 comprises 16 residues. Germline V gives CDR1 SGHRS, CDR2 YFSETQ.

This clonotype has ten or more counts. The chain recombines TRBV7-2 with TRBJ1-2, with 12 nucleotides matching TRBD1. After removal of 9 bases from V and 7 bases from J, the junction contained 9 bases not matched to a gene. The CDR3 is made up of 14 amino acids. Germline CDR1 and CDR2: SGHTA and FQGNSA. Written as DNA, the CDR3 is TGTGCCAGTTGGCGGGGACAGGGGGCGTCTGGCTACACCTTC. It translates to CASWRGQGASGYTF.

This clonotype has ten or more counts. The chain couples TRBV28 to TRBJ2-5, with 8 nucleotides matching TRBD2. The trim removed 6 bases at V and 5 bases at J, leaving 8 bases unmatched. CDR1 and CDR2 (germline): MDHEN, SYDVKM. CDR3 length equals 14 residues. The CDR3 nucleotides read TGTGCCAGCAGGGGTAGCGGGATTGGGGAGACCCAGTACTTC. Encoded protein: CASRGSGIGETQYF.

For this clonotype: Germline is not matched at one junction end, which may reflect a read error. V usage is TRBV5-1 and J usage is TRBJ2-5; possibly TRBD1 for D (6 bases). Germline V gives CDR1 SGHRS, CDR2 YFSETQ. This CDR3 spans 14 amino acids. As DNA, the CDR3 is TGCGCCAGCAGCCCACGGGACACGGAAGAAACCCAGTACTTC. As protein: CASSPRDTEETQYF.

The sample holds many counts of this clonotype. This sequence joins TRBV20-1 and TRBJ2-7; D assignment may be TRBD1 or TRBD2 (5 bases each). Deletions cut 3 bases from V and 2 bases from J, with 11 bases between. Germline V CDR1 and CDR2: DFQATT, SNEGSKA (reference sequence). The CDR3 runs 13 residues. The CDR3 region is CSASRRGPYEQYF. CDR3 in DNA: TGCAGTGCTAGCCGCCGGGGCCCCTACGAGCAGTACTTC.

This clonotype has a count of ten or more. The chain has TRBV2 and TRBJ2-1, with D possibly being TRBD2 (6 bases). Germline CDR1 SNHLY, CDR2 FYNNEI. Trimming removed 6 bases at V and 4 bases at J, with 10 bases between. CDR3 length: 13 amino acids. The CDR3 coding sequence is TGTGCCAGCAGCTCTCTAGCGTACAATGAGCAGTTCTTC. Amino acid sequence: CASSSLAYNEQFF.

This clonotype was seen ten or more times. The gene calls are TRBV27 and TRBJ2-1; TRBD2 agrees at 10 bases. The CDR3 sequence is 18 residues long. Germline V gives CDR1 MNHEY, CDR2 SMNVEV (reference sequence). V trimming: 0 bases; J trimming: 5 bases; junction bases outside the gene matches: 10. The DNA of the CDR3 is TGTGCCAGCAGTTTATCATCTAGCGGGAGTGGTCCCCACAATGAGCAGTTCTTC. Its protein product is CASSLSSSGSGPHNEQFF.

This clonotype was observed many times. V usage is TRBV28 and J usage is TRBJ2-3; D uncertain. Germline loops: CDR1 MDHEN, CDR2 SYDVKM. The CDR3 length is 16 residues. V was pared by 5 bases and J by 2 bases, with 17 bases between. As DNA, the CDR3 is TGTGCCAGCAGTCCACTTACCCCGCTCCTCACAGATACGCAGTATTTT. Protein product: CASSPLTPLLTDTQYF.

This clonotype was detected ten times or more. The J gene is TRBJ2-7, the V gene TRBV30, with 9 bases that match TRBD2. The CDR3 is made up of 14 amino acids. Germline values: CDR1 GTSNPN, CDR2 SVGIG (reference sequence). The J segment lost 4 bases and the V segment lost 3 bases, leaving 7 bases of the junction unmatched. CDR3 coding DNA: TGTGCCTGGAGCGCGGGAGGGCCTCAATACGAGCAGTACTTC. Protein product: CAWSAGGPQYEQYF. Drawing the rest from reference TRBV30 and TRBJ2-7, the complete variable domain is SQTIHQWPATLVQPVGSPLSLECTVEGTSNPNLYWYRQAAGRGLQLLFYSVGIGQISSEVPQNLSASRPQDRQFILSSKKLLLSDSGFYLCAWSAGGPQYEQYFGPGTRLTVT.

The chain links TRBV5-4 to TRBJ2-3; 10 nucleotides line up with TRBD2. This CDR3 is built from 15 residues. V shed 4 bases, J shed 11 bases, and the junction held 13 bases outside the gene matches. Per the germline V gene, CDR1 is SGHNT and CDR2 is YYREEE (reference sequence). The CDR3 coding sequence is TGTGCCAGCAGCGTGGAGGGACTAGCGCAGGGAGGGCAGTATTTT. This translates into CASSVEGLAQGGQYF.

The chain couples TRBV11-2 to TRBJ2-1; D perhaps matches TRBD2 (5 bases). Trimming shortened V by 5 bases and J by 0 bases, and 17 bases separated the two germline ends. Germline V gene lookup returns CDR1 SGHAT and CDR2 FQNNGV. The CDR3 has 17 amino acids. The CDR3 loop is CASSGGRRRSSYNEQFF. The CDR3 DNA reads TGTGCCAGCAGCGGAGGTCGGCGGAGGAGCTCCTACAATGAGCAGTTCTTC.

The chain combines TRBV27 with TRBJ2-7; 9 nucleotides match TRBD2. The CDR3 loop spans 14 amino acids. CDR1 is MNHEY, CDR2 SMNVEV, per germline (reference sequence). With 6 bases clipped from V and 3 bases from J, the junction kept 6 bases outside the gene matches. CDR3 region: CASRRGSGSYEQYF. The CDR3 region has the DNA TGTGCCAGCAGGCGGGGTAGCGGGAGCTACGAGCAGTACTTC.

This chain connects TRBV20-1 to TRBJ2-1, with D maybe TRBD2 (5 bases). Germline V lookup: CDR1 DFQATT, CDR2 SNEGSKA (reference sequence). V was cut by 0 bases and J by 7 bases, with 13 bases left in between. The CDR3 runs 14 residues. DNA for the CDR3: TGCAGTGCTAGAGATCGTCGCGGGCTGAATGAGCAGTTCTTC. Translating gives CSARDRRGLNEQFF.

V usage is TRBV30 and J usage is TRBJ1-1, with 7 bases matching TRBD1. CDR3 length: 16 residues. V lost 7 bases and J lost 0; bases outside the gene matches: 14. Germline V gene sequence: CDR1 GTSNPN, CDR2 SVGIG (reference sequence). Here the CDR3 DNA reads TGTGCCTTGGGAACCCGTATGGGACAGATGAACACTGAAGCTTTCTTT. This gives the protein CALGTRMGQMNTEAFF.

On this clonotype itself: The conserved phenylalanine or tryptophan normally closing the CDR3 is absent here, so this likely arose from a read error. This chain links TRBV25-1 with TRBJ1-1, with D hard to call. This CDR3 spans 13 amino acids. Trimming removed 3 bases from V and 2 bases from J, with 7 bases in between. Germline V CDR1 and CDR2: MGHDK, SYGVNS. In nucleotides, the CDR3 is TGTGCCAGCAGTGACTTCGGAAACACTGAAGCTTTCCTT. Translation: CASSDFGNTEAFL.